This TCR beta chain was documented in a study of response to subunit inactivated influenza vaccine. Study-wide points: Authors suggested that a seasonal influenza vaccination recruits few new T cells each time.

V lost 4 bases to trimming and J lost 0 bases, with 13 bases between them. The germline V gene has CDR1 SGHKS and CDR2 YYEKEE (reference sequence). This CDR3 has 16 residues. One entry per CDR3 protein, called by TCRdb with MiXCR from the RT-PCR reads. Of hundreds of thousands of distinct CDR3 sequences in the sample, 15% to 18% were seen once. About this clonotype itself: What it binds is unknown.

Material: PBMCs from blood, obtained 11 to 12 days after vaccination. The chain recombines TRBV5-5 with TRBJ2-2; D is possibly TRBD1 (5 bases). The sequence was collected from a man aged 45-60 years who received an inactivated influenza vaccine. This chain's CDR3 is CASSPGQGANTGELFF. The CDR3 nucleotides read TGTGCCAGCAGCCCTGGGCAGGGCGCGAACACCGGGGAGCTGTTTTTT.